This is a list of T cell receptor beta chains from one sample in a study of T-cell memory formation after mild COVID-19. TCRdb ran MiXCR on the 5' RACE reads and lists one entry per CDR3 protein. The sample consists of 300,000 to 400,000 distinct CDR3 sequences, about 21% of them appearing once. Sample: PBMCs or a T cell subset sorted from them (not recorded which). The receptor set was obtained from an adult woman who had mild COVID-19 (a few samples of this study predate the infection). Cell type and time point are not known. Each CDR3 is given with its conserved first and last residue. The order of the fields is V gene, J gene, CDR3 protein.

>TRBV3-1|TRBJ2-2
CASSQPGLAGVRTGELFF
>TRBV15|TRBJ2-7
CATSRDNNYEQYF
>TRBV7-2|TRBJ2-3
CASRVWSHTDTQYF
>TRBV7-2|TRBJ2-7
CASSSGGKTSGKEQYF
>TRBV30|TRBJ1-6
CAWSGQGNSPLHF
>TRBV5-1|TRBJ1-4
CASSSTGVNEKLFF
>TRBV20-1|TRBJ2-1
CSATRQGVNNEQFF
>TRBV7-2|TRBJ2-3
CASSPRAASGRAGADTQYF
>TRBV24-1|TRBJ2-2
CATSRGNTGELFF
>TRBV30|TRBJ1-1
CAWRDQGIGSTEAFF
>TRBV27|TRBJ2-1
CASRRAGEQFF
>TRBV12-3/TRBV12-4|TRBJ1-1
CASSFHELNTEAFF
>TRBV15|TRBJ2-7
CATSRDRVGSYEQYF
>TRBV6-2/TRBV6-3|TRBJ2-3
CASASGFGDTQYF
>TRBV6-1|TRBJ2-7
CASSEAAGQASYEQYF
>TRBV29-1|TRBJ2-7
CSVEPRTNEQYF
>TRBV12-3/TRBV12-4|TRBJ2-1
CASSLRQGASNEQFF
>TRBV5-1|TRBJ1-1
CASSLAVGRNTEAFF
>TRBV4-1|TRBJ1-2
CASSLGEHSLAHYGYTF
>TRBV19|TRBJ2-7
CASRGPPLYEQYF
>TRBV7-3|TRBJ2-3
CASSSATSGRTDTQYF
>TRBV5-5|TRBJ1-2
CASSSRRDRGTYGYTF
>TRBV20-1|TRBJ1-5
CSALQAQQGSNQPQHF
>TRBV27|TRBJ1-2
CASSVSTGSSYGYTF
>TRBV6-1|TRBJ1-4
CASRGGGTNEKLFF
>TRBV7-8|TRBJ2-2
CASSLVRDRAGELFF
>TRBV12-3/TRBV12-4|TRBJ2-1
CASSPLDREFF
>TRBV5-1|TRBJ1-2
CASSGEQGLGYGYTF